Here is one T cell receptor (beta chain) with its context. Losses at the gene ends were 3 bases for V and 3 bases for J; bases not matched to a gene: 1. CDR1 and CDR2 from the germline V gene are SGHRS and YFSETQ. This CDR3 is built from 14 residues. This entry is derived from a study of blood T cell repertoires in COVID-19. At the level of the study: Samples taken during acute and convalescent COVID-19 were collected in the United States, Italy and Spain.

Authors' processing steps: Reference gene primer amplification yielded estimated nucleated cell counts. TCRdb's table, derived via immunoSEQ multiplex PCR, lists solely in-frame clones and lacks some. The V and J calls and clone size were taken over from that table, and D and trimming were inferred from the DNA. This sample has about 100,000 clones, with about 83% found just once. Sequenced sample: peripheral blood. The rearrangement links TRBV5-1 to TRBJ2-5; TRBD2 matches at 11 bases. The origin of this receptor is a man aged 70 or older with active or convalescent COVID-19. The CDR3, as DNA: TGCGCCAGCAGCTCGGGACTAGCGGAAGAGACCCAGTACTTC. As protein: CASSSGLAEETQYF.